This TCR beta chain was retrieved from a study of cytomegalovirus exposure and HLA in healthy donors (TCRdb year 2017). Study-level background: An earlier analysis of some 600 of the donors reported 276 Gb of sequence data and around 120 million unique TCR beta sequences obtained from around 190 million T cells. To predict cytomegalovirus infection status, the study combined high-throughput TCR immunosequencing, statistical association of individual TCRs with disease status, and machine learning. An earlier analysis of around 640 of the donors used high-throughput TCR beta sequencing to judge whether each TCR beta V gene segment behaved as functional or pseudogenic. Among roughly 400 genotyped donors of the cohort, an average of about 240,000 unique TCR beta nucleotide sequences were sequenced per donor, roughly 18% of them non-productive. Every discovery cohort repertoire had been produced on one sequencing platform. Several DR-DQ haplotypes were handled as single units for association and clustering because linkage in the cohort was strong. Alongside the repertoire data, information on donor age, sex, ethnicity and CMV serostatus was compiled. In a later genetic analysis, genome-wide SNP genotypes for about 65% of the roughly 670 donors were used, and that subset was treated as a discovery cohort. HLA typing included class I and class II loci at four-digit resolution. The genetic ancestry cluster associated with self-reported Caucasian donors included 65% to 90% of the approximately 410 genotyped donors. Along with the roughly 700-subject first cohort, a separate validation cohort of roughly 110 different subjects was used. The T cell repertoires of several hundred subjects were profiled by immunosequencing and related to cytomegalovirus serostatus. The number of typed donors differed by locus: about 620-630 for A, B, C, DRB1 and DQB1; roughly 510 for DQA1; over 600 for DPA1; and some 430 for DPB1. The later analysis used no new phenotypic data to find candidate immune exposures, relying instead on TCR beta sequences and their occurrence across donors. An early release that covered several hundred HLA-typed donors contained 300 to 350 gigabases of sequencing data and about 84 million unique TCR sequences. A later analysis re-analyzed previously published TCR beta repertoires from about 600 donors and added high-resolution HLA genotyping to study TCR occurrence patterns. The study aimed to test whether signatures of past pathogen exposure could be identified by cataloging public T cell receptors. What the research found in general, with its limitations: A further reported finding was that TCR beta sequences accurately predicted the HLA-A and HLA-B alleles for most subjects in the first cohort. The classifier was reported to diagnose cytomegalovirus status with high specificity and sensitivity in both the original cohort and the validation cohort. According to a later genetic analysis, donors in an Asian-associated ancestry cluster had fewer N-insertions in productive TCRs than the approximately 630-donor mean. Strong co-occurrence of HLA alleles, especially DR and DQ, made assigning TCR associations to individual alleles difficult. Because HLA typing was unavailable for some donors at each locus, only the typed subset was used in association tests. Because counts were too low, roughly 16 rarely observed V segments, including chromosome 9 orphons, were left out of the earlier analysis of a few hundred of the donors. According to a later analysis, TCR association rates differed among HLA loci, with DRB1 alleles showing the most associated TCRs and HLA-C alleles showing the fewest. In this cohort, only TCR beta chains were sequenced, and detectable features were limited by the absence of alpha or paired-chain data. The authors suggested that the approach could potentially be generalized to other disease states and immunological phenotypes. A later analysis reported that several top co-occurrence clusters appeared linked to parvovirus B19, influenza, CMV and Epstein-Barr virus. An earlier analysis of approximately 530 of the donors showed that most TCR beta V segments appeared in productive rearrangements either about 90% or about 30% of the time, which broadly matched IMGT annotations. The 87-base-pair reads could not distinguish some IMGT-functional V segments, including TRBV6-2 and TRBV6-3, so those segments were excluded. A cluster of highly shared sequence variants was judged likely to represent a technical artifact of the sequencing pipeline. A later analysis found that HLA-associated TCR beta chains were more clonally expanded and had lower generation probabilities than equally common non-associated chains. Three of the identified cytomegalovirus-associated TCR beta chains were confirmed in vitro to be specific for cytomegalovirus antigens. The study listed over 150 TCR beta chains as associated with cytomegalovirus. An association between a missense DCLRE1C variant and V-gene and J-gene trimming of TCR beta chains was found in a later genetic analysis and replicated in an independent cohort. For the cohort, immune exposure information was limited to CMV serostatus. Across donors, most TCR sequences were observed very rarely, whereas some public TCRs were present in many individuals. Roughly uniform sequencing depth across donors was assumed in presence/absence analyses, although this assumption may not hold. According to a later analysis, most CMV-associated TCR beta chains appeared to be HLA-restricted, and the HLA associations seemed to be driven largely by CMV exposure. A later analysis associated about 17,000 TCR beta sequences with specific HLA alleles at a false discovery rate of 0.05. Correlated functional status among segregating V segments might be attributable to linkage disequilibrium, but an unknown experimental factor could not be ruled out.

Cut back by 2 bases and 5 bases, the V and J ends lie 12 bases apart. CDR1 and CDR2 were assigned from the germline V gene as MGHRA and YSYEKL. Its CDR3 holds 15 amino acids, cysteine through phenylalanine. The only DNA kept is the CDR3, 45 bases in frame from the first base. In total, over 600 healthy bone marrow donors made up the cohort. Cohort members were all nominally healthy when sampled, although unrecorded immune exposures were likely present. The donor tested CMV seropositive, placing the donor among the roughly 270 seropositive members of the cohort. Every donor gave a peripheral blood sample, and the peripheral blood mononuclear cells from that sample were used for TCR beta sequencing. Genomic DNA was extracted from the blood cell samples with the Qiagen DNeasy Blood Extraction Kit. Details on this clone: No cognate antigen has been identified for it. No much larger clonotype is one base removed from it; base qualities were not supplied.

Libraries were prepared through the immunoSEQ multiplex PCR assay. A mixture of 60 forward primers for TCR Vbeta segments and 13 reverse primers for TCR Jbeta segments was used in the multiplex PCR. The CDR3 region of rearranged TCR beta genes was amplified from genomic DNA with a multiplex PCR assay. On the Illumina HiSeq System, the amplified TCR beta libraries were sequenced as 87-base-pair reads. On the study's bioinformatics: A later analysis counted about 80 million unique TCR beta chains across the roughly 700 repertoires, and around 9.9 million of these chains were shared by at least two donors. Raw reads were error-corrected and collapsed into unique sequences with a nearest-neighbor algorithm that merged closely related sequences to remove PCR and sequencing errors. CDR3 sequences were aligned to IMGT reference sequences to assign V, D and J gene segments. For a sequence to be retained, a match of at least six nucleotides was required to both a V gene segment and a J gene segment. A rearrangement was called productive if the CDR3 had no stop codons and remained in frame with V and J, and every other rearrangement was called non-productive. Following IMGT convention, CDR3 was defined as the stretch from the second conserved V-encoded cysteine to the conserved J-encoded phenylalanine. Sequences without an unambiguous match to a single V gene segment were excluded from the earlier analysis of about 600 of the donors. An earlier analysis of roughly 590 of the donors called V segments functional above 56.7% productive rearrangements and segregating when the between-donor standard deviation exceeded 5%. A statistical classification framework was built to diagnose cytomegalovirus status from the catalog of TCR beta chain sequences. A later analysis assigned V and J genes by comparing TCR nucleotide sequences with IMGT/GENE-DB human TR gene sequences. A later analysis assigned CDR3 sequences and most-parsimonious VDJ recombination scenarios with the TCRdist pipeline. In a later analysis, every TCR beta chain was defined by the combination of its CDR3 amino acid sequence and its V-gene family, and reads without a unique V-gene family were dropped. To address suspected cross-contamination and a sequencing artifact, a later analysis removed several hundred highly shared, low-generation-probability nucleotide sequences. For each public chain, a later analysis derived a clonal expansion index from normalized ranks of inferred template counts within each repertoire. Generation probabilities in a later analysis came from a VDJ recombination model fitted to out-of-frame rearrangements, and those results were checked against IGoR. In a later analysis, hypergeometric tests were used to score TCR-TCR, TCR-HLA and TCR-CMV co-occurrence, with a repertoire-size bias correction applied to TCR pairs. In a later analysis, false discovery rates were estimated by permuting HLA or CMV assignments 20 times. In a later analysis, co-occurring TCRs were grouped using DBSCAN, and TCRdist sequence similarity was added for clustering within HLA-allele-positive subsets. For co-occurrence clustering, repertoires with fewer than 30,000 or more than 120,000 public chains were excluded, along with several repertoires with anomalous nucleotide sharing. TCRdb holds this immuneACCESS table with in-frame rearrangements only. Some clones are missing; in checked studies, unresolved V genes explain under half, and the rest has no known cause. The V and J calls and the clone size are those of that table, but D and trimming were determined from the DNA. The table for this sample lists tens of thousands of clones; 65% to 70% of them were counted only once. About a fifth of the sample is taken by the ten largest.

Recombination joined TRBV4-1 with TRBJ1-4; tentative D gene TRBD1, with 6 bases matching. This receptor was obtained from a man between 40 and 49 years old in good health and CMV-seropositive. The sequenced sample was PBMCs. The nucleotide sequence is TGCGCCAGCAGCCAACTAGGGGGGGGGAATGAAAAACTGTTTTTT. Translated, it reads CASSQLGGGNEKLFF.